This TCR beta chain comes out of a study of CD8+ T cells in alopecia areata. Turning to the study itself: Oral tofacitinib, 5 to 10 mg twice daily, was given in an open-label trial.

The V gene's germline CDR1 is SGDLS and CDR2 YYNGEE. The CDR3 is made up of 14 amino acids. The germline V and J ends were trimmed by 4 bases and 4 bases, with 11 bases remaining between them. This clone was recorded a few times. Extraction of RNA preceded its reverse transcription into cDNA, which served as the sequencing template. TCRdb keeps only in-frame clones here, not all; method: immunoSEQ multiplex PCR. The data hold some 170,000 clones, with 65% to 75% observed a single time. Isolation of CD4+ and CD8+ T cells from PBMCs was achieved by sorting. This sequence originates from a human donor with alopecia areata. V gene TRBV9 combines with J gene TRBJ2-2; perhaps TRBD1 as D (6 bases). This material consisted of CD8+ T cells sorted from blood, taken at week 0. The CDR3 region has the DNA TGTGCCAGCAGCTTCCAAGGGGGCACCGGGGAGCTGTTTTTT. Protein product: CASSFQGGTGELFF.